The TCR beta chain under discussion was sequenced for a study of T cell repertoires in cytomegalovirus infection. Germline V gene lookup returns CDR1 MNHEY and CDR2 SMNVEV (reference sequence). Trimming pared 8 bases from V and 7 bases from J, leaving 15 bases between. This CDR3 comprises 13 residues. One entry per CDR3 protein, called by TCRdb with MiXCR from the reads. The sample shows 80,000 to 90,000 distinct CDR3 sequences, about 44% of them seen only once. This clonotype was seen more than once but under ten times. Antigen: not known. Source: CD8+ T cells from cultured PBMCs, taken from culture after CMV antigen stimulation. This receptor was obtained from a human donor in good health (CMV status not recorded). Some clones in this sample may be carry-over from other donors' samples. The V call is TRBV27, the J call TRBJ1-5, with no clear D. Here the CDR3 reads CASGFGVRQPQHF. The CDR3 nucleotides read TGTGCCAGCGGATTCGGGGTACGCCAGCCCCAGCATTTT.